These 5 T cell receptor beta chains originate from one sample sequenced in a study of blood T cell repertoires in COVID-19 (TCRdb year 2020). Library method: the immunoSEQ multiplex PCR assay. TCRdb holds this immuneACCESS table with in-frame rearrangements only. Some clones are missing; in checked studies, unresolved V genes explain under half, and the rest has no known cause. Counted in this sample were around 58,000 clones; roughly nine tenths of them appeared once. Approximately 7.6% of the sample comes from the top ten. Sequenced input: peripheral blood. All receptors derive from a woman in her fifties or sixties with active or convalescent COVID-19.

The J gene is TRBJ1-6, the V gene TRBV9, with 7 positions matching TRBD1. This CDR3 has 14 amino acids. V lost 7 bases to trimming and J lost 5 bases; unmatched junction nucleotides: 6. Germline-derived CDR1 and CDR2 are SGDLS and YYNGEE. The CDR3 protein is CASSLGQDNSPLHF. Written as DNA, the CDR3 is TGTGCCAGCTCCCTCGGACAGGATAATTCACCCCTCCACTTT. Drawing the rest from reference TRBV9 and TRBJ1-6, the complete variable domain is DSGVTQTPKHLITATGQRVTLRCSPRSGDLSVYWYQQSLDQGLQFLIQYYNGEERAKGNILERFSAQQFPDLHSELNLSSLELGDSALYFCASSLGQDNSPLHFGNGTRLTVT.

The gene calls are TRBV15 and TRBJ2-7, with 7 positions matching TRBD1. Trimming removed 3 bases from V and 7 bases from J; junction bases left unmatched: 15. CDR3 length equals 16 residues. Germline lookup yields CDR1 LNHNV and CDR2 YYDKDF (reference sequence). In DNA, the CDR3 is TGTGCCACCAGCAGTACAAAGACAGGGTCGGGACGGGAGCAGTACTTC. Protein: CATSSTKTGSGREQYF.

The chain couples TRBV19 to TRBJ1-5; the D is unclear. CDR1 LNHDA and CDR2 SQIVND come from the germline V gene (reference sequence). Trimming cost V 7 bases and J 2 bases, with 9 bases left between them. The CDR3 loop spans 13 amino acids. The CDR3 nucleotides are TGTGCCAGTACGTTACGAGGCAATCAGCCCCAGCATTTT. This translates into CASTLRGNQPQHF.

CDR3 sequence: CASLRDRGRESYGYTF. The DNA for the CDR3 is TGTGCCAGCCTCCGGGACAGGGGGCGGGAGTCCTATGGCTACACCTTC. V usage is TRBV7-9 and J usage is TRBJ1-2; TRBD1 agrees at 12 bases. V was pared by 8 bases and J by 4 bases, with 11 bases of the junction left unmatched. CDR3 length equals 16 residues. In germline, CDR1 is SEHNR, CDR2 FQNEAQ (reference sequence).

V and J are TRBV9 and TRBJ2-3; 7 bases agree with TRBD2. The trim removed 3 bases at V and 5 bases at J, leaving 9 bases unmatched. The CDR3 sequence is 15 residues long. Germline V gene sequence: CDR1 SGDLS, CDR2 YYNGEE. CDR3 DNA sequence: TGTGCCAGCAGCGCGAGCGGGACCCGTGGAGATACGCAGTATTTT. It codes for CASSASGTRGDTQYF.